This TCR beta chain comes out of a study of blood T cell repertoires in COVID-19. The CDR3 loop spans 13 amino acids. CDR1 and CDR2 from the germline V gene are LNHDA and SQIVND (reference sequence). The V gene lost 5 bases and the J gene lost 0 bases, with 6 bases spanning the gap. Only in-frame clones appear in the TCRdb table, and some are missing; sequencing was by immunoSEQ multiplex PCR. Here the sample spans around 180,000 clones, more than 70% being singletons. The chain employs TRBV19 and TRBJ2-3; no definite D call. The origin of this receptor is a woman aged 30 to 39 who had recovered from COVID-19. Sequenced material: PBMCs or T cells enriched from blood (not recorded which). CDR3 nucleotide sequence: TGTGCCAGTAGTTCCCAGAGCACAGATACGCAGTATTTT. As protein: CASSSQSTDTQYF.